This TCR beta chain was recovered during a study of shared clonotypes between healthy human individuals. For this clone: Other DNA sequences in this sample translate to the same CDR3.

In the naive CD8 group, cells lacked CD45RO and were positively selected for CCR7, so terminally differentiated effector memory CD45RA+ cells were left out. Donors were Caucasian adults residing in Nashville, Tennessee, USA. Germline V lookup: CDR1 MGHRA, CDR2 YSYEKL. CDR3 length: 14 amino acids. Trimming shortened V by 1 base and J by 4 bases, and 11 bases separated the two germline ends. The protocol was immunoSEQ multiplex PCR, while the TCRdb copy is restricted to in-frame clones and leaves out a portion. In the table there are around 2.1 million clones, about 93% of which are singletons. The material sequenced was naive CD8+ T cells from PBMCs. The sequence came from a man aged 18 to 29 in good health. Some clones in this sample may be carry-over from other donors' samples. This rearrangement joins TRBV4-1 to TRBJ2-7; a possible D gene is TRBD1 (6 bases). The CDR3 reads CASSQGLGAYEQYF. Written as DNA, the CDR3 is TGCGCCAGCAGCCAAGGCCTGGGGGCTTACGAGCAGTACTTC.